This T cell receptor (beta chain) was documented in a study of graft-versus-host responses after intestinal transplantation. Study as a whole: Isolated intestinal, liver-intestinal, or multivisceral transplants were what recipients had. Following induction with anti-thymocyte globulin, all recipients were given tacrolimus and steroids for approximately three years.

There are 18 residues in the CDR3. V shed 4 bases and J 12 bases; nucleotides not matched to a gene: 17. Germline lookup yields CDR1 SGHNT and CDR2 YENEEA. Data came from immunoSEQ multiplex PCR; TCRdb stores just in-frame clones and leaves some out. The table lists roughly 110,000 clones, 80% to 90% of them singletons. Findings of the study overall: Early after transplant, HvG clones declined as circulating GvH clones peaked.

To note about this clone: Its antigen is not known.

This rearrangement joins TRBV11-3 to TRBJ2-1; 14 bases map to TRBD2. This clonotype was obtained from a human donor who was the organ donor for an intestinal transplant. The sequencing here drew on unstimulated CD4+ T cells sorted from spleen or lymph node cells, taken before transplant. The CDR3 here is CASSSPGTSGRMRPSQFF. The CDR3 coding sequence is TGTGCCAGCAGCTCGCCGGGGACTAGCGGGAGAATGAGGCCTTCGCAGTTCTTC.